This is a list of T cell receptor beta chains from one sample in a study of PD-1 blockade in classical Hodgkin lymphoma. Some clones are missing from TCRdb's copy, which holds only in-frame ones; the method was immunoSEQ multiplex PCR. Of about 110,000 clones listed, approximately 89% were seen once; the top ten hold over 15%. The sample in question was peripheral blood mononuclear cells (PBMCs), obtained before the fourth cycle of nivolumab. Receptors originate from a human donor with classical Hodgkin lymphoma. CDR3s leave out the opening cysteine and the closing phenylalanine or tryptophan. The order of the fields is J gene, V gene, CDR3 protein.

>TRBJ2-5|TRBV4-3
ASSQAQGWGETQY
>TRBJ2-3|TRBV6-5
ASSYTGDYTDTQY
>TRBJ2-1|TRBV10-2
ASSEEAGGPLYNEQF
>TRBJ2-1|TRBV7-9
ASSSRKSGSFSYNEQF
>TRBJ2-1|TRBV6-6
ASKSSGLVTEQF
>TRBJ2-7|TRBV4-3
ASSPLAGGPSEQY
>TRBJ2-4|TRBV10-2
ASSEPTLSGRAENIQY
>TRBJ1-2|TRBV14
ASSQDLAGDGYGYT
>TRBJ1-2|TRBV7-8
ASSLGSTASGYGYT
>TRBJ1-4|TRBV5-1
ASSSGQGHNEKLF
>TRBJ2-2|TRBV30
ASTSGRANTGELF
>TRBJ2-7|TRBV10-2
ASSVMAGAGEQY
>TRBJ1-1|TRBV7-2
ASSPLWTGDTEAF
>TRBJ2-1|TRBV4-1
ASSQDQGPTYNEQF
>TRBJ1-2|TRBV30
AWSVRAGGYT
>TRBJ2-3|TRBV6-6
ASRFDREVRDTQY
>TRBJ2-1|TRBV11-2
ASSLALNMVYNEQF
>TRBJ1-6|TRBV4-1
ASSQVRYNSPLH
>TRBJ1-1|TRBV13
ASRISGLEAF
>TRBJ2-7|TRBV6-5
ASSYEVASATYEQY
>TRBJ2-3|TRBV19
ASRDLARSSTDTQY
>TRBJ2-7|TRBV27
ASSHGLAAYEQY
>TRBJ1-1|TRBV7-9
ASSSTNTEAF
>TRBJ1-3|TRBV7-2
ASSFPATGVGNTIY
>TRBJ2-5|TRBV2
ASSDQGWQETQY
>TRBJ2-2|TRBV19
ASSWNRETGELF
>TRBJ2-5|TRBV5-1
ASMDTSGGGGETQY
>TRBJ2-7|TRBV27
ASSPRDRGLGEQY
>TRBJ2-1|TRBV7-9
ASSSRQKSYNEQF
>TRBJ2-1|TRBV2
ASSVTSGGDNEQF
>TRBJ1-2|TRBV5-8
ASSPGDAEGHGYT
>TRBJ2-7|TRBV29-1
SVDRGVSNEQY
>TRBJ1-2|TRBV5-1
ASSPRAGYGYT
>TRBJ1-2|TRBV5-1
ASSGQRQGNYGYT
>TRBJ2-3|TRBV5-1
ASSTYSGTDTQY
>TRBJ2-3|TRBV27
ASRSRPESLDTQY
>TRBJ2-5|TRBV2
ASGAGGGGETQY
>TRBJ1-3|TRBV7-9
ASSTNDRGRPGNTIY
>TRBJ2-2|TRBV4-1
ASSQEGGTGELF
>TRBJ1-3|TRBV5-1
ASSLDMFSGNTIY
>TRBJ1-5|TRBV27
ASTNGLGQPQH